This section outlines one T cell receptor gamma chain sequence together with its context. Its antigen target is currently unknown. Base qualities were left out, and no much larger clone turns up one base away. This entry is derived from a study of in vitro expanded adult blood gammadelta T cells (dated by TCRdb to the early 2020s). Looking at the study overall: Among T cells, Vgamma9Vdelta2 cells made up between 94.4% and 100% of the sorted population, reflecting the sort purity. The study compared the TCR repertoire of Vgamma9Vdelta2 T cells expanded in vitro with a mistletoe-extract drug against those expanded with HMBPP or zoledronate. Cells from each donor were stimulated separately with HMBPP, zoledronate or AbnobaViscum P, and TRG and TRD CDR3 repertoires were sequenced for every condition. A few subjects were included in the TCR repertoire analysis. General study outcomes and caveats: CDR3 length, diversity and J usage of AbnobaViscum P-expanded Vgamma9Vdelta2 repertoires were found to be similar to those of HMBPP- and zoledronate-expanded repertoires, which suggested a polyclonal response. Top TRGV9 CDR3 clonotypes were largely public, being shared across donors and across all three stimulation conditions. Each donor had a private TRDV2 repertoire shared between treatments, and in multidimensional scaling the TRD repertoires clustered by subject rather than by stimulant. Every repertoire came from in vitro expanded cultures of healthy donor cells rather than from mistletoe-treated patients.

Preparation of the library involved 5' RACE. The RNeasy Micro Kit was used to extract RNA from roughly 10,000 sorted cells per sample. Libraries were built by template-switch reverse transcription followed by PCR amplification of the CDR3gamma and CDR3delta regions. Amplicons were sequenced on an Illumina MiSeq with the V2 300 kit, and 150 bp paired-end reads were generated. The source study handled its data this way. FastQC version 0.11.8 was used to assess read quality. CDR3 sequences were built by aligning reads to GenBank TRG or TRD reference genes using MiXCR version 3.0.3. Apart from TRDD assembly using 3 rather than 5 consecutive nucleotides, MiXCR was run with default parameters. Repertoire analyses, including normalized Shannon-Wiener diversity, clonotype tracking and multidimensional scaling, were performed with VDJtools version 1.2.1 under default settings. Out-of-frame CDR3 sequences and those containing stop codons were excluded from analysis. TCRdb called clones anew from the public reads via CATT; matching DNA rows were later pooled. None of the V and J calls come from the authors' own analysis; TCRdb made them. For this sample the table gives about 250 gamma-chain clones, of which roughly 7.5% were detected only once. The leading ten clones occupy 25% to 35% of the sample.

Measured from the cysteine to the phenylalanine, the CDR3 is 15 residues long. Solely the CDR3 DNA is kept, with 45 bases framed from the first base. V loses 0 bases at its end and J loses 11 bases; junction bases beyond the gene matches: 4. CDR1 is given as GITISATS and CDR2 as ISYDGTV, both from the germline V gene (reference sequence). Explained via the paper, the treatment or condition label denotes: AbnobaViscum Pini, a non-fermented European mistletoe (Viscum album, pine host) extract drug, around 1,000 ug/mL. Following expansion, live CD3+ TCRgammadelta+ Vgamma9+ Vdelta2+ T cells were FACS-sorted using a FACS Aria III. Before expansion, PBMC were pulsed with 850 to 1,000 ug/mL AbnobaViscum P for one day and were then washed three times. Cultures were expanded for roughly 2 weeks, with IL-2 replenished every 3 to 4 days. Following the one-day stimulant pulse, cells were washed three times and were subsequently cultured in medium containing about 100 U/mL IL-2. Before culture, peripheral blood mononuclear cells were isolated using Lymphoprep gradient centrifugation and then cryopreserved in liquid nitrogen.

The chain is made from TRGV9 and TRGJP. No J gene is reported in TCRdb; it was inferred here by comparing the DNA with germline. The input for sequencing was gamma-delta T cells from peripheral blood expanded in culture, taken from an in vitro culture stimulated with Abnoba P. The sequence was obtained from an adult in good health. The CDR3 in this case is CALWEVLVGKKIKVF. Here is the DNA: TGTGCCTTGTGGGAGGTGCTGGTGGGCAAAAAAATCAAGGTATTT.